This TCR beta chain came from a study of blood T cell repertoires in COVID-19. Looking at the study overall: There were acute and convalescent COVID-19 samples, and they came from the United States, Italy and Spain. The cDNA or gDNA used as material had been derived from T cells, B-cell-depleted T cells, or PBMCs.

Original handling: Nucleated cell counts were estimated from reference gene primer amplification. The data were produced by immunoSEQ multiplex PCR, yet TCRdb's version contains in-frame clones alone and is incomplete. V and J calls and clone size come straight from that table; D and trimming were deduced from the DNA. The sample has some 200,000 clones, roughly four fifths seen once. CDR1 and CDR2 from the germline V gene are SGHAT and FQNNGV. The CDR3 consists of 19 residues. V was clipped by 1 base and J by 0 bases; unmatched bases: 9. This clonotype originated in a young man with active or convalescent COVID-19. The chain combines TRBV11-2 with TRBJ2-5, with 12 bases identical to TRBD2. The material sequenced was peripheral blood. The CDR3: CASSLGVASGGEYQETQYF. CDR3 bases: TGTGCCAGCAGCTTAGGGGTCGCTAGCGGGGGGGAGTACCAAGAGACCCAGTACTTC.